Below are 14 T cell receptor beta chains sequenced from a single sample in a study of T-cell reconstitution after alpha-beta-depleted transplantation in children. TCRbeta library preparation incorporated unique molecular identifiers. TCRdb re-called the PCR reads through MiXCR, storing one row per CDR3 protein. Of 250,000 or so distinct CDR3 sequences in the sample, around 7.5% were seen once. The specimen was PBMCs, mostly from graft donor cells, collected 180 days after TCRalphabeta/CD19-depleted stem cell transplant. Receptors originate from a male patient younger than 18 who had a stem cell transplant for acute lymphoblastic leukemia, so the T cells may come from the graft donor.

This clonotype has at least ten counts. The rearrangement uses TRBV20-1 and TRBJ2-7; possibly TRBD2 for D (6 bases). Trimming took off 0 bases at V and 1 base at J, with 10 bases between the two ends. The V gene's germline CDR1 is DFQATT and CDR2 SNEGSKA (reference sequence). The CDR3 length is 14 residues. The CDR3 DNA is TGCAGTGCTAGAGATCCGGCGGGGTCCTACGAGCAGTACTTC. Its protein product is CSARDPAGSYEQYF.

Many counts were recorded for this clonotype. The chain is built from TRBV6-1 and TRBJ2-7; D uncertain. This CDR3 has 13 amino acids. Germline loops: CDR1 MNHNS, CDR2 SASEGT. V dropped 7 bases and J dropped 6 bases, with 16 bases sitting between them. CDR3 sequence (DNA): TGTGCCAGCAAGAGGACCAGAGCTTTCGAGCAGTACTTC. Amino acids: CASKRTRAFEQYF.

This clonotype was observed many times. This chain links TRBV9 with TRBJ1-2; D perhaps matches TRBD1 (5 bases). CDR1 is SGDLS and CDR2 is YYNGEE in the germline V gene. This CDR3 comprises 12 residues. V was clipped by 7 bases and J by 7 bases, with 14 bases between them. The CDR3 DNA follows: TGTGCCAGCGACTCCATCGGGGGTGGCTACACCTTC. Amino acids: CASDSIGGGYTF.

To note about this clonotype: A read error is possible here, since a much larger clone lies one base away. This rearrangement joins TRBV12-3 or TRBV12-4 to TRBJ2-7, with D possibly being TRBD1 or TRBD2 (6 bases each). The CDR3 consists of 14 residues. The V gene lost 3 bases and the J gene lost 2 bases, with 11 bases spanning the gap. The CDR3 DNA sequence: TGTGCCAGCAGTTTTTGGGGGGCCACCTACGAGCAGTACTTC. Translating it yields CASSFWGATYEQYF.

This clonotype was seen many times. The chain uses TRBV3-1 and TRBJ2-7; 10 bases align to TRBD1. CDR3 size: 15 residues. V shed 5 bases and J 3 bases; nucleotides not matched to a gene: 7. The germline CDR1 and CDR2 sequences are LGHDT and YNNKEL (reference sequence). Written as DNA, the CDR3 is TGTGCCAGCAGCGCCCGGGACAGGGGAATCTACGAGCAGTACTTC. It translates to CASSARDRGIYEQYF.

This clonotype was recorded many times. The V and J genes are TRBV6-1 and TRBJ1-3; a possible D gene is TRBD1 (6 bases). The CDR3 spans 17 residues. Germline lookup yields CDR1 MNHNS and CDR2 SASEGT. Deletions cut 4 bases from V and 2 bases from J, with 18 bases between. CDR3 region: CASSASPGAPPGNTIYF. The CDR3 DNA is TGTGCCAGCAGTGCCTCCCCAGGGGCACCCCCTGGAAACACCATATATTTT.

The chain combines TRBV10-3 with TRBJ2-7, with 10 bases identical to TRBD2. With 5 bases clipped from V and 0 bases from J, the junction kept 7 bases outside the gene matches. This CDR3 comprises 16 residues. Germline CDR1 and CDR2: ENHRY and SYGVKD. CDR3 bases: TGTGCCATCAGTCTCACTAGCGGGGCCAGCTCCTACGAGCAGTACTTC. Translation gives CAISLTSGASSYEQYF.

This clonotype was observed many times. The chain carries TRBV12-3 or TRBV12-4 and TRBJ2-1; 13 bases are a match to TRBD2. V lost 3 bases to trimming and J lost 5 bases; unmatched junction nucleotides: 4. This CDR3 contains 16 residues. The CDR3 is CASSFPGLAGNNEQFF. CDR3 DNA: TGTGCCAGCAGTTTCCCGGGACTAGCGGGGAACAATGAGCAGTTCTTC.

By sample fraction, this clonotype is medium-sized. The V and J genes are TRBV4-3 and TRBJ1-6; D possibly corresponds to TRBD1 (6 bases). This CDR3 is built from 18 residues. Germline V gene lookup returns CDR1 LGHNA and CDR2 YSLEER. The V end was cut by 0 bases, the J end by 8 bases, with 20 bases between. CDR3 sequence reads: CASSQDPVVDSWDSPLHF. CDR3 DNA: TGCGCCAGCAGCCAAGATCCCGTAGTGGACAGTTGGGATTCACCCCTCCACTTT.

There are many counts of this clonotype. V gene TRBV4-1 combines with J gene TRBJ1-5; 10 nucleotides line up with TRBD1. CDR1 MGHRA and CDR2 YSYEKL come from the germline V gene. CDR3 size: 15 residues. Trimming removed 3 bases from V and 1 base from J; junction bases left unmatched: 0. The CDR3 region has the DNA TGCGCCAGCAGCCAGGACAGGGGGAGCAATCAGCCCCAGCATTTT. Protein product: CASSQDRGSNQPQHF.

Many counts were recorded for this clonotype. The chain carries TRBV9 and TRBJ2-5; 9 bases are a match to TRBD2. The CDR3 spans 14 residues. The V gene's germline CDR1 is SGDLS and CDR2 YYNGEE. The trim removed 10 bases at V and 1 base at J, leaving 8 bases unmatched. CDR3 sequence reads: CASGGGGPQETQYF. The CDR3 DNA follows: TGTGCCTCCGGCGGGGGGGGGCCCCAAGAGACCCAGTACTTC.

This clonotype occurred many times. The chain carries TRBV5-1 and TRBJ1-5; TRBD1 agrees at 8 bases. Germline V gives CDR1 SGHRS, CDR2 YFSETQ. The CDR3 runs to 15 residues. V was clipped by 4 bases and J by 2 bases; unmatched bases: 5. The CDR3 spells CASSPGQGGNQPQHF. In DNA form, the CDR3 reads TGCGCCAGCAGCCCCGGACAGGGAGGCAATCAGCCCCAGCATTTT.

Many counts were recorded for this clonotype. The rearrangement uses TRBV24-1 and TRBJ2-3; TRBD2 matches 12 bases. The CDR3 is 18 amino acids. From germline, CDR1 is KGHDR and CDR2 SFDVKD. Unmatched junction bases numbered 13, after V lost 2 bases and J lost 8 bases. CDR3 coding DNA: TGTGCCACCAGTGATTCGGCACCTAGCGGGGGGGCGAGGGGTACGCAGTATTTT. The encoded protein is CATSDSAPSGGARGTQYF.

This clonotype has a count of ten or more. The J gene is TRBJ2-5, the V gene TRBV20-1; TRBD1 agrees at 8 bases. The CDR3 length is 20 residues. Trimming cost V 0 bases and J 5 bases; bases outside gene matches: 23. Germline V gene lookup returns CDR1 DFQATT and CDR2 SNEGSKA (reference sequence). CDR3 loop: CSARDPRRGQVGLQKETQYF. The CDR3 nucleotides read TGCAGTGCTAGAGACCCACGGAGGGGACAGGTAGGGTTACAGAAGGAGACCCAGTACTTC.